The rows below give T cell receptor beta chains drawn from one sample of a study of identical twins. TCRdb re-derived calls from the 5' RACE reads in MiXCR, one entry per CDR3 protein. The top ten hold around 9.5% of the sample, which has under 300,000 distinct CDR3 sequences, more than 13% seen once. Sequenced input: memory (CD45RO+) T cells sorted from blood. The source of these receptors is a woman between 18 and 29 years old in good health. The CDR3 runs from the conserved cysteine through the conserved F or W. Part of the rows lack a size; the others show once, few, many or a class for expanded clones.

J gene	V gene	clone size	CDR3 protein
TRBJ2-1	TRBV10-1	-	CASSESWGAGDEQFF
TRBJ2-1	TRBV11-2	many	CASSFTSDGEQFF
TRBJ2-7	TRBV7-8	few	CASSLDGTPAEQYF
TRBJ1-1	TRBV7-2	few	CASSLQGAPGTEAFF
TRBJ2-1	TRBV12-3/TRBV12-4	few	CASSFWRGGRNEQFF
TRBJ2-3	TRBV20-1	few	CSARATGNTDTQYF
TRBJ2-7	TRBV4-2	few	CASSPRQVTIQQYF
TRBJ2-6	TRBV20-1	few	CSANGGANVLTF
TRBJ2-1	TRBV9	-	CASSVAGSVVNEQFF
TRBJ1-5	TRBV24-1	-	CATSENGSNQPQHF
TRBJ2-1	TRBV11-2	many	CASSYSGGANEQFF
TRBJ1-2	TRBV12-3/TRBV12-4	once	CASSPGQDNYGYTF
TRBJ2-1	TRBV2	once	CASIPLDSYNEQFF
TRBJ2-3	TRBV20-1	-	CSAMALWTSGPLDTQYF
TRBJ1-6	TRBV6-2/TRBV6-3	many	CASSRGQGGSPLHF
TRBJ2-7	TRBV29-1	many	CSVGWAGEAYEQYF
TRBJ1-5	TRBV2	-	CASHTSQNQPQHF
TRBJ2-1	TRBV4-1	few	CASSQDASVYNEQFF
TRBJ2-5	TRBV7-9	-	CASSWGQGIMTQYF
TRBJ2-1	TRBV5-6	-	CASSFGSGSINEQFF
TRBJ1-1	TRBV6-5	few	CASSYSSTIRRAFF
TRBJ2-5	TRBV2	-	CASSGSQETQYF